This T cell receptor beta chain originates from a study of shared clonotypes between healthy human individuals. Study details: Every donor yielded three CD4 naive, three CD4 memory, two CD8 naive and one CD8 memory plate.

Study results and limitations: Among non-shared clonotypes, generation probabilities were lower than among those shared by all four donors. The sharing of 4% to 5.5% of naive CD4 clonotypes was seen across a handful of donors.

Of note for this clone: The antigen is not known.

Sequenced by immunoSEQ multiplex PCR; TCRdb stores in-frame clones only, minus some. The repertoire includes 650,000 to 800,000 clones, about 91% of them detected once, and roughly 24% sits in the top ten. Positive CCR7 selection of CD45RO-negative cells yielded the naive CD8 cells, and terminally differentiated effector memory CD45RA+ cells were excluded. The material sequenced was naive CD8+ T cells sorted from blood. The sequence derives from a man in his thirties or forties in good health.

CDR3 region: CASSYSSPSGTEAFF. The CDR3 coding sequence is TGTGCCAGCAGTTACTCGTCCCCCTCAGGCACTGAAGCTTTCTTT. V and J are TRBV6-5 and TRBJ1-1; unclear D gene. CDR3 length: 15 residues. With 0 bases removed from V and 4 bases from J, the gap between germline ends came to 12 bases. The V gene's germline CDR1 is MNHEY and CDR2 SVGAGI.